A selection of T cell receptor beta chains follows, all from one sample in a study of beta chain features in type 1 diabetes. The method was immunoSEQ multiplex PCR; TCRdb's version includes in-frame clones alone and lacks a portion of them. There are more than 150,000 clones in the sample; about 13% occur only once, and about 0.66% lies in the top ten. The specimen was central memory CD4+ T cells from blood. The receptors come from a woman younger than 35 in good health. Both conserved end residues are part of each CDR3. A D gene is named only where the DNA matches it firmly. Rows may omit the clone size; those that give it use once, few, many or a size class.

>.|TRBJ2-7|.|TRBV7-9
TGTGCCAGCAGCTCACGCGCGGGGCAAGGGAACTACGAGCAGTACTTC
CASSSRAGQGNYEQYF
>few|TRBJ1-5|.|TRBV28
TGTGCCAGCAGTTTGGGGGGGAGGGGCAATCAGCCCCAGCATTTT
CASSLGGRGNQPQHF
>few|TRBJ1-5|TRBD1|TRBV14
TGTGCCAGCAGCCCCAGGACAGGGGCTGAGCCCCAGCATTTT
CASSPRTGAEPQHF
>few|TRBJ2-5|TRBD2|TRBV5-1
TGCGCCAGCAGCTTCCCGGGACTAGCGGGAGCAGAGACCCAGTACTTC
CASSFPGLAGAETQYF
>.|TRBJ2-5|.|TRBV30
TGTGCCTGGAGTCAAGGAGAATGGGAGACCCAGTACTTC
CAWSQGEWETQYF
>few|TRBJ2-3|.|TRBV29-1
TGCAGCGTTGAAGGGTCCTCCCGGAGCACAGATACGCAGTATTTT
CSVEGSSRSTDTQYF
>few|TRBJ2-3|.|TRBV29-1
TGCAGCGTCCCCTTCGGTAGCGGAGGAAGGACGCAGTATTTT
CSVPFGSGGRTQYF
>few|TRBJ1-1|TRBD1|TRBV28
TGTGCCAGCAGTAAGGGGGCGGCCACTGAAGCTTTCTTT
CASSKGAATEAFF
>few|TRBJ2-5|TRBD1|TRBV19
TGTGCCAGTGGCCGGGACAGGGGAGAGACCCAGTACTTC
CASGRDRGETQYF
>.|TRBJ1-3|.|TRBV5-1
TGCGCCAGCAGCTTCGGAGACTCTGGAAACACCATATATTTT
CASSFGDSGNTIYF
>few|TRBJ1-4|.|TRBV28
TGTGCCAGCAGCTCAGCTGCGGGGTCAACAAATGAAAAACTGTTTTTT
CASSSAAGSTNEKLFF
>few|TRBJ2-2|TRBD1|TRBV15
TGTGCCACCAGCAGAGATGACAGGGACACCGGGGAGCTGTTTTTT
CATSRDDRDTGELFF
>.|TRBJ1-2|TRBD1|TRBV5-1
TGCGCCAGCAGCTTACAGGGGGACTATGGCTACACCTTC
CASSLQGDYGYTF
>few|TRBJ2-5|.|TRBV25-1
TGTGCCAGCAATGGACAGTACCAAGAGACCCAGTACTTC
CASNGQYQETQYF
>.|TRBJ1-1|TRBD1|TRBV5-1
TGCGCCAGCAGCGGGACAGGGCACACCAACACTGAAGCTTTCTTT
CASSGTGHTNTEAFF
>few|TRBJ2-1|TRBD2|TRBV29-1
TGCAGCGTTGAAGATCTGGGCCTAGCGGCCAACAATGAGCAGTTCTTC
CSVEDLGLAANNEQFF